This T cell receptor beta chain originates from a study of T-cell memory formation after mild COVID-19. TCRdb re-called the 5' RACE reads through MiXCR, storing one row per CDR3 protein. The sample records 350,000 to 500,000 distinct CDR3 sequences, 20% to 25% being singletons. The CDR3 has 18 residues. Germline assignment: CDR1 SGDLS and CDR2 YYNGEE. Trimming cost V 2 bases and J 3 bases; bases outside gene matches: 14. The chain links TRBV9 to TRBJ2-7; TRBD2 aligns across 10 bases. The receptor was isolated from an adult woman who had mild COVID-19 (a few samples of this study predate the infection). Cell type and time point are not known. The material sequenced was PBMCs or a T cell subset sorted from them (not recorded which). The CDR3 loop is CASSVGAGGPGLRYEQYF. Written as DNA, the CDR3 is TGTGCCAGCAGCGTTGGAGCGGGAGGGCCGGGTTTACGCTACGAGCAGTACTTC.